This T cell receptor beta chain was recovered during a study of blood T cell repertoires in COVID-19. The wider study: Acute and convalescent COVID-19 specimens originated in the United States, Italy and Spain. T cells, B-cell-depleted T cells, or PBMCs provided the cDNA or gDNA that served as material.

Original processing methods: Amplification of reference gene primers was used by the study to estimate nucleated cell counts. Sequencing used immunoSEQ multiplex PCR; TCRdb keeps in-frame clones, though not all of them. That table is the source of V, J and clone size, and D and trimming were worked out from the DNA. The sample holds roughly 190,000 clones, roughly nine tenths seen once. Germline assignment: CDR1 SGHRS and CDR2 YFSETQ. The ends were cut back, 0 bases at V and 2 bases at J, with 11 bases in the middle. The CDR3 spans 16 residues. The specimen sequenced was peripheral blood. This TCR was sampled from a man aged 65 to 79 with acute or convalescent COVID-19. The rearrangement links TRBV5-1 to TRBJ2-2; D is unclear. The CDR3 loop reads CASSLADSRNTGELFF. As DNA, the CDR3 is TGCGCCAGCAGCTTGGCTGACTCCCGAAACACCGGGGAGCTGTTTTTT.